This T cell receptor (beta chain) was captured by sequencing in a study of T cells expressing NK-cell markers. Study details: According to the study, TCR beta repertoires originated from sorted CD3+CD56+NKG2C+, CD3+CD56+NKG2C- and CD3+CD56-NKG2C+ T cells. The eight sequenced donors comprised seven who were HCMV-seropositive and one who was seronegative. Study-wide findings and caveats: Four donors showed these clonotypes also leading the CD3+CD56-NKG2C+ fraction. The share of CD8+ T cells held by dominant NKG2C+ clonotypes was about 1.0-7.5% in about six donors.

Germline V gene sequence: CDR1 MNHEY, CDR2 SVGAGI. This CDR3 is built from 15 residues. Note on this clonotype: Its target is unknown.

TCRdb reworked the 5' RACE reads into one entry per CDR3 protein, no DNA. This sample lists a few hundred thousand distinct CDR3 sequences; its ten largest clones have about 0.4%. This sequence originates from a man younger than 30 in good health. The V call is TRBV6-5, the J call TRBJ2-1; TCRdb picks TRBD1, but there is no DNA to check that call. Sequencing was performed on blood T cells: a sorted CD56 or NKG2C T cell subset, CD4+ or CD8+ T cells, or bulk PBMC T cells (not recorded which). CDR3 protein: CASSYRDRPNNEQFF.